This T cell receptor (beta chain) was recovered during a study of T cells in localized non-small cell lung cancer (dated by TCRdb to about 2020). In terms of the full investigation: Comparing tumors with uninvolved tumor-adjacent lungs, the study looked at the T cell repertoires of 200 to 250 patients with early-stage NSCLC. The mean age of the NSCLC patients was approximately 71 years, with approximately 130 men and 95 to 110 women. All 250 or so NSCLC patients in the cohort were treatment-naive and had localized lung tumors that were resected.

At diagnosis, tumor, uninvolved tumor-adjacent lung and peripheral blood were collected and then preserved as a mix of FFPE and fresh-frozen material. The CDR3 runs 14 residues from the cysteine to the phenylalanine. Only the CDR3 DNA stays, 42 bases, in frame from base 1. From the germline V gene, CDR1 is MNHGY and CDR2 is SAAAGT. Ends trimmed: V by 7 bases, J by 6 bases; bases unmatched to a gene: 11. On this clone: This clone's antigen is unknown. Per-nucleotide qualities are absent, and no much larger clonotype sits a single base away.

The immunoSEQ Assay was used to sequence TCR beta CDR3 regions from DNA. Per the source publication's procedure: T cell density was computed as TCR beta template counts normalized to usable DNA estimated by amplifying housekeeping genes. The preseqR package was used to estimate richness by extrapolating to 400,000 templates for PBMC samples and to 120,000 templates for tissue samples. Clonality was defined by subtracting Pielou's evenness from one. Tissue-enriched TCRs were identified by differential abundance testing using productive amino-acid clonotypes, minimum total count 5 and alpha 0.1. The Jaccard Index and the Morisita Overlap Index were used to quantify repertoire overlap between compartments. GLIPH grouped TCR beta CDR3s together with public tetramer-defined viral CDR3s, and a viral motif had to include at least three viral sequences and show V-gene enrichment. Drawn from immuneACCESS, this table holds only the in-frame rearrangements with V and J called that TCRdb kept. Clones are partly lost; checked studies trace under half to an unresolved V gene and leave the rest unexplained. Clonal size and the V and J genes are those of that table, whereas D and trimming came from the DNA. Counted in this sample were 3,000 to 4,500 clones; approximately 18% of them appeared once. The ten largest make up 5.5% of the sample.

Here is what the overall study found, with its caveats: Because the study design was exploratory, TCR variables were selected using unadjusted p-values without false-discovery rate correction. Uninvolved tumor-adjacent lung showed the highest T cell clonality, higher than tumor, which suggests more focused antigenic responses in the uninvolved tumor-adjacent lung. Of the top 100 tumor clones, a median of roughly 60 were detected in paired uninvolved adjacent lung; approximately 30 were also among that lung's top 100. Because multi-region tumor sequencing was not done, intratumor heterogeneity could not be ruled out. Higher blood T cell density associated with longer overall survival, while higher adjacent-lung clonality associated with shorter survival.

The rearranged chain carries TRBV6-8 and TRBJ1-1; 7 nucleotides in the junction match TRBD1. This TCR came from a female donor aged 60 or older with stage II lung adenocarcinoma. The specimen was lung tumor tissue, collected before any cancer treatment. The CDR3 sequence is CASKRGQGGSEAFF. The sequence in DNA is TGTGCCAGCAAGCGAGGGCAGGGGGGCTCTGAAGCTTTCTTT.